This T cell receptor beta chain originates from a study of blood T cell dynamics during melanoma immunotherapy. Specified time point: week 3, after first cycle of checkpoint inhibitor. CDR3 length equals 16 residues. Trimming removed 5 bases from V and 4 bases from J; junction bases left unmatched: 7. From germline, CDR1 is SGHNT and CDR2 YENEEA. Sequencing was performed with immunoSEQ multiplex PCR; in TCRdb, only in-frame clones are kept and a portion is missing. The sample has about 11,000 clones, less than 90% seen once; the top ten hold 15% to 20%. This clone was detected once. The material was blood, obtained from a patient treated with checkpoint blockade. The chain links TRBV11-3 to TRBJ2-1; 11 bases line up with TRBD2. This sequence originates from a human donor with melanoma. The CDR3 loop is CASSASSGGYYNEQFF. For the CDR3, the DNA is TGTGCCAGCAGCGCCTCTAGCGGGGGGTATTACAATGAGCAGTTCTTC.